Presented here are 4 T cell receptor beta chains from one specimen sequenced in a study of shared clonotypes between healthy human individuals. The table came from immunoSEQ multiplex PCR; TCRdb's copy has only in-frame clones and leaves some out. The sample consists of roughly 320,000 clones, around 86% of them appearing once. What was sequenced was memory CD8+ T cells sorted from blood. The subset was: CD45RO+ cells pooled with CCR7-negative TemRA cells. The origin of the receptors is a man between 18 and 35 years old in good health.

This CDR3 is CASRGTGLRNTEAFF. The CDR3 coding sequence is TGTGCCAGCAGGGGGACAGGGCTGAGGAACACTGAAGCTTTCTTT. The rearrangement joins TRBV28 to TRBJ1-1, with 9 bases lining up with TRBD1. There are 15 residues in the CDR3. Trimming removed 6 bases from V and 1 base from J; junction bases left unmatched: 6. From germline, CDR1 is MDHEN and CDR2 SYDVKM.

The chain carries TRBV2 and TRBJ1-6; TRBD1 matches 9 bases. This CDR3 region has 14 residues. V shed 7 bases and J 10 bases; nucleotides not matched to a gene: 8. Per the germline V gene, CDR1 is SNHLY and CDR2 is FYNNEI. The CDR3 DNA sequence: TGTGCCAGCATTGACCGGACAGGGGACTCACCCCTCCACTTT. This codes for CASIDRTGDSPLHF. Full variable domain (missing parts from reference TRBV2 and TRBJ1-6): EPEVTQTPSHQVTQMGQEVILRCVPISNHLYFYWYRQILGQKVEFLVSFYNNEISEKSEIFDDQFSVERPDGSNFTLKIRSTKLEDSAMYFCASIDRTGDSPLHFGNGTRLTVT.

V gene TRBV11-2 combines with J gene TRBJ2-7; D is undetermined. The CDR3 contains 12 residues. Between the trimmed V and J ends, which lost 5 bases and 6 bases, there was a span of 11 bases. Germline V CDR1 and CDR2: SGHAT, FQNNGV. The DNA for the CDR3 is TGTGCCAGCAGCCTCGGTCCCTCCGAGCAGTACTTC. Amino acids: CASSLGPSEQYF. Using reference TRBV11-2 and TRBJ2-7 for the parts outside the CDR3, the full variable domain is EAGVAQSPRYKIIEKRQSVAFWCNPISGHATLYWYQQILGQGPKLLIQFQNNGVVDDSQLPKDRFSAERLKGVDSTLKIQPAKLEDSAVYLCASSLGPSEQYFGPGTRLTVT.

This clone was seen a handful of times. This chain joins TRBV4-1 and TRBJ1-1; no reliable D call. The CDR3 consists of 14 residues. V was clipped by 3 bases and J by 1 base, with 9 bases between them. The V gene's germline CDR1 is MGHRA and CDR2 YSYEKL. For the CDR3, the DNA is TGCGCCAGCAGCCAGTACGGAAGGAACACTGAAGCTTTCTTT. Its protein product is CASSQYGRNTEAFF.